The present TCR beta chain was sequenced within a study of Graves' ophthalmopathy and Graves' hyperthyroidism. Study results and caveats: The model reached just under 71% sensitivity and approximately 72% specificity for predicting ophthalmopathy progression.

RNA transcripts were the source from which TCR beta CDR3 regions were amplified. First-round RT-PCR with HTBI primers preceded a second-round multiplex PCR. TCRdb passed the multiplex PCR reads through MiXCR, listing each CDR3 protein once. Of around 1,000,000 distinct CDR3 sequences listed, about 35% are singletons. To note about this clonotype: Its cognate antigen is unknown.

The CDR3 extends over 14 amino acids. Trimming cost V 6 bases and J 3 bases; bases outside gene matches: 8. The study recruited hyperthyroidism patients aged 18 to 65 who were newly diagnosed, under 2 months' duration. Pregnant or lactating patients and those with other autoimmune diseases or uncontrolled infections were excluded. Clinicians diagnosed using symptoms, serum thyroxine, TRAb, thyroid ultrasound and orbital computed tomography. What was sequenced was peripheral blood or thyroid tissue (not recorded which). This sequence was found in an adult man with Graves' hyperthyroidism. The gene calls are TRBV12-3 or TRBV12-4 and TRBJ2-7; TRBD1 aligns across 7 bases. CDR3 residues: CASRPTGLNYEQYF. The CDR3 bases are TGTGCCAGCAGACCGACAGGGCTCAACTACGAGCAGTACTTC.